These T cell receptor beta chains were read from a single sample in a study of blood T cell repertoires in COVID-19. Clones were read by immunoSEQ multiplex PCR, and TCRdb kept only the in-frame ones, dropping some. The repertoire holds around 480,000 clones, with around 88% as singletons. Sequencing was performed on peripheral blood. The receptors here all came from a woman aged 50 to 65 with COVID-19, enrolled during active disease. The CDR3 runs from the conserved cysteine through the conserved F or W. D genes are given only for firm matches. Part of the rows lack a size; the others show once, few, many or a class for expanded clones.

V,D,size,J,DNA,CDR3
TRBV10-3,TRBD1,NA,TRBJ1-6,TGTGCCATCAGTGAGTCCCCGGGGACAGGGCTAAATTCACCCCTCCACTTT,CAISESPGTGLNSPLHF
TRBV10-3,NA,NA,TRBJ1-2,TGTGCCATCATCGACGAGGGAAAGGGCTACACCTTC,CAIIDEGKGYTF
TRBV6-5,TRBD1,few,TRBJ1-2,TGTGCCAGCAGACCTTTACAGGGGGCCCTCTATGGCTACACCTTC,CASRPLQGALYGYTF
TRBV21-1,NA,NA,TRBJ1-2,TGTGCCAGCAGCAACAGACAGGGTAGCACGGACTATGGCTACACCTTC,CASSNRQGSTDYGYTF
TRBV5-4,NA,once,TRBJ1-2,TGTGCCAGCAGCTTGATGCAGCTAGCTAACTATGGCTACACCTTC,CASSLMQLANYGYTF
TRBV30,NA,once,TRBJ2-5,TGTGCCTGGAGTGTGGGGGGACGTCTCCAAGAGACCCAGTACTTC,CAWSVGGRLQETQYF
TRBV19,NA,NA,TRBJ1-4,TGTGCCAGTAGAGACCCCTCTTCAGGAGAAAAACTGTTTTTT,CASRDPSSGEKLFF
TRBV30,NA,NA,TRBJ2-7,TGTGCCTGGAGGGTTTCCCTGGGGCTCGAGCAGTACTTC,CAWRVSLGLEQYF
TRBV30,NA,NA,TRBJ1-2,TGTGCCTGGAGTGTTGCTACAGAGTCTAACTATGGCTACACCTTC,CAWSVATESNYGYTF
TRBV4-1,NA,NA,TRBJ2-5,TGCGCCAGCAGCCAAGGTCCCCCTAGCGAGACCCAGTACTTC,CASSQGPPSETQYF
TRBV5-1,TRBD2,NA,TRBJ2-3,TGCGCCAGCAGCTTGGGCCCCCGGGGGGGTTTGGATACGCAGTATTTT,CASSLGPRGGLDTQYF
TRBV24-1,TRBD1,NA,TRBJ1-5,TGTGCCACCCAGGGGGCCTACAATCAGCCCCAGCATTTT,CATQGAYNQPQHF
TRBV18,NA,NA,TRBJ2-3,TGTGCCAGCTCACCGAGCAGGGCCAGCACAGATACGCAGTATTTT,CASSPSRASTDTQYF
TRBV5-1,TRBD1,NA,TRBJ1-6,TGCGCCAGCAGCGGGGGGGGACAGGGTAATTCACCCCTCCACTTT,CASSGGGQGNSPLHF
TRBV2,TRBD1,NA,TRBJ2-6,TGTGCCAGCACTCGACAGGGACCCTCTGGGGCCAACGTCCTGACTTTC,CASTRQGPSGANVLTF
TRBV2,TRBD2,NA,TRBJ2-7,TGTGCCAGCGGGGGACTAACCGGCTACGAGCAGTACTTC,CASGGLTGYEQYF
TRBV19,NA,NA,TRBJ2-5,TGTGCCAGTAGTAGTCGGAGGGGCCAAGAGACCCAGTACTTC,CASSSRRGQETQYF
TRBV5-4,TRBD2,NA,TRBJ2-7,TGTGCCAGCAGCCCTGGACTAGCCTACGAGCAGTACTTC,CASSPGLAYEQYF
TRBV19,NA,NA,TRBJ1-5,TGTGCCAGTAGGCCGGGGTTCAATCAGCCCCAGCATTTT,CASRPGFNQPQHF
TRBV10-3,NA,NA,TRBJ2-7,TGTGCCATCAGTGAGCTACAGGCCGAGCAGTACTTC,CAISELQAEQYF